This T cell receptor beta chain came from a study of blood T cells in healthy people across ages. Study-wide results and caveats: Per-million-T-cell TCR beta diversity fell roughly linearly with age.

Details on this clonotype: Its antigen remains unknown.

Together with a sample-barcoded 5' primer, a J-beta primer mix was included in a second PCR lasting about 7 to 11 cycles. TCRdb ran MiXCR on the 5' RACE reads and lists one entry per CDR3 protein. The table records some 1,800,000 distinct CDR3 sequences, around 42% of them present only once. The V segment lost 0 bases and the J segment 2 bases; nucleotides outside the gene matches: 5. The CDR3 consists of 16 residues. Germline V gene sequence: CDR1 LGHNT, CDR2 FRNRAP. The chain is built from TRBV12-5 and TRBJ2-3, with TRBD1 matching 7 bases. Sample: blood. The source is a human donor in good health. CDR3: CASGLVVGGLTDTQYF. CDR3 DNA: TGTGCTAGTGGTTTGGTAGTAGGGGGCCTCACAGATACGCAGTATTTT.